This record concerns one TCR beta chain sequence. The antigen is unknown. The data were taken from a study of OX40 agonist ivuxolimab in advanced cancers. Findings and limits, study-wide: Clonal expansion was among the lowest in partial responders at 0.1-3.0 mg/kg, especially CD8+.

Only in-frame clones appear in the TCRdb table, and some are missing; sequencing was by immunoSEQ multiplex PCR. The table has roughly 100,000 clones, roughly 80% seen once; the top ten hold around 1.6%. The timepoints at which blood was sampled were baseline, cycle 4 day 1, and cycle 7 day 1. V was trimmed by 3 bases and J by 2 bases, leaving 7 bases between them. Per germline, CDR1 SGHTA and CDR2 FQGNSA. CDR3 length equals 14 residues. The clonotype was recovered from an adult with an advanced solid tumor such as melanoma, head and neck, liver or kidney cancer. Material: CD4+ or CD8+ T cells sorted from blood, obtained in a trial of the OX40 agonist ivuxolimab. V is TRBV7-2 and J is TRBJ2-2; D is unclear. CDR3 amino acids: CASSFSGNTGELFF. CDR3 in DNA: TGTGCCAGCAGCTTCTCCGGAAACACCGGGGAGCTGTTTTTT. The complete variable domain, with remaining parts taken from reference TRBV7-2 and TRBJ2-2, reads GAGVSQSPSNKVTEKGKDVELRCDPISGHTALYWYRQSLGQGLEFLIYFQGNSAPDKSGLPSDRFSAERTGGSVSTLTIQRTQQEDSAVYLCASSFSGNTGELFFGEGSRLTVL.